This is a list of T cell receptor beta chains from one sample in a study of Graves' ophthalmopathy and Graves' hyperthyroidism. Each CDR3 protein is one row after TCRdb ran MiXCR on the multiplex PCR reads. This table has hundreds of thousands of distinct CDR3 sequences, roughly 40% appearing once. The specimen sequenced was peripheral blood. The receptors were gathered from an adult man with Graves' ophthalmopathy. Each CDR3 is given with its conserved first and last residue. Fields, in order: D gene, clone size, J gene, V gene, CDR3 DNA, CDR3 protein. D genes are given only for firm matches. Size values are once, few and many counts, or a class for expanded clones, and some rows have none.

D gene: .
clone size: .
J gene: TRBJ2-7
V gene: TRBV13
CDR3 DNA: TGTGCCAGCAGCGCATACAAAACGGACGGCCCCTACGAGCAGTACTTC
CDR3 protein: CASSAYKTDGPYEQYF

D gene: .
clone size: many
J gene: TRBJ1-4
V gene: TRBV10-3
CDR3 DNA: TGTGCCATCAGTGAGAGGAGATTGACTAATGAAAAACTGTTTTTT
CDR3 protein: CAISERRLTNEKLFF

D gene: .
clone size: once
J gene: TRBJ1-4
V gene: TRBV7-9
CDR3 DNA: TGTGCCAGCAGTCCAAATACCGACAGACCTAATGAAAAACTGTTTTTT
CDR3 protein: CASSPNTDRPNEKLFF

D gene: TRBD1
clone size: few
J gene: TRBJ1-6
V gene: TRBV5-4
CDR3 DNA: TGTGCCAGCAGCTCAGACCGGACAGGAAATAATTCACCCCTCCACTTT
CDR3 protein: CASSSDRTGNNSPLHF

D gene: .
clone size: many
J gene: TRBJ2-5
V gene: TRBV2
CDR3 DNA: TGTGCCAGCAAAGGGGGGGCCGCCGAGACCCAGTACTTC
CDR3 protein: CASKGGAAETQYF

D gene: .
clone size: .
J gene: TRBJ1-2
V gene: TRBV7-2
CDR3 DNA: TGTGCCAGCAGCTTAAAGGTCAGGATGAACTATGGCTACACCTTC
CDR3 protein: CASSLKVRMNYGYTF

D gene: .
clone size: many
J gene: TRBJ2-7
V gene: TRBV20-1
CDR3 DNA: TGCAGTGCTCCCGTCCAGGGCTACGAGCAGTACTTC
CDR3 protein: CSAPVQGYEQYF

D gene: .
clone size: .
J gene: TRBJ2-5
V gene: TRBV7-9
CDR3 DNA: TGTGCCAGCAGCTTAGGGTACGGGGACGGTGAGACCCAGTACTTC
CDR3 protein: CASSLGYGDGETQYF

D gene: .
clone size: few
J gene: TRBJ1-6
V gene: TRBV20-1
CDR3 DNA: TGCAGTGCTAGGGGCTTGAGCTCCTATAATTCACCCCTCCACTTT
CDR3 protein: CSARGLSSYNSPLHF

D gene: .
clone size: many
J gene: TRBJ1-4
V gene: TRBV28
CDR3 DNA: TGTGCCAGCACCACGGCAACGAATGAAAAACTGTTTTTT
CDR3 protein: CASTTATNEKLFF

D gene: .
clone size: .
J gene: TRBJ1-5
V gene: TRBV11-1
CDR3 DNA: TGTGCCAGCAGCGCACAGGGATGGGATCAGCCCCTGCATTTT
CDR3 protein: CASSAQGWDQPLHF

D gene: .
clone size: many
J gene: TRBJ1-2
V gene: TRBV7-2
CDR3 DNA: TGTGCCAGCAGCCCCCGGGGTTCCCCTTATGGCTACACCTTC
CDR3 protein: CASSPRGSPYGYTF

D gene: .
clone size: few
J gene: TRBJ2-3
V gene: TRBV9
CDR3 DNA: TGTGCCAGCAGCCCGCATGATACGCAGTATTTT
CDR3 protein: CASSPHDTQYF

D gene: .
clone size: .
J gene: TRBJ1-4
V gene: TRBV6-5
CDR3 DNA: TGTGCCAGCAGTTTAGGGAAAGCAACTAATGAAAAACTGTTTTTT
CDR3 protein: CASSLGKATNEKLFF

D gene: TRBD1
clone size: .
J gene: TRBJ1-4
V gene: TRBV20-1
CDR3 DNA: TGCAGTGCTAGAGTGGGAGGGGGCTTTACTAATGAAAAACTGTTTTTT
CDR3 protein: CSARVGGGFTNEKLFF

D gene: TRBD1
clone size: .
J gene: TRBJ2-7
V gene: TRBV10-3
CDR3 DNA: TGTGCCATCAGTTCCGCAGACAGGGGGCACGAGCAGTACTTC
CDR3 protein: CAISSADRGHEQYF

D gene: .
clone size: many
J gene: TRBJ1-5
V gene: TRBV24-1
CDR3 DNA: TGTGCCACCAGTGAGTGGGGGCGTCAGCCCCAGCATTTT
CDR3 protein: CATSEWGRQPQHF

D gene: .
clone size: .
J gene: TRBJ2-2
V gene: TRBV20-1
CDR3 DNA: TGCAGTGCTAGTAACAACGTGAACACCGGGGAGCTGTTTTTT
CDR3 protein: CSASNNVNTGELFF

D gene: .
clone size: few
J gene: TRBJ2-7
V gene: TRBV20-1
CDR3 DNA: TGCAGTGCCAGACCAATAGCGGTTTACTCCTACGAGCAGTACTTC
CDR3 protein: CSARPIAVYSYEQYF

D gene: .
clone size: .
J gene: TRBJ1-5
V gene: TRBV20-1
CDR3 DNA: TGCAGTGCTAGAGATACGGGCGATCAGCCCCAGCATTTT
CDR3 protein: CSARDTGDQPQHF

D gene: .
clone size: .
J gene: TRBJ2-5
V gene: TRBV7-9
CDR3 DNA: TGTGCCAGTGCTAGGACAGTCCAAGAGACCCAGTACTTC
CDR3 protein: CASARTVQETQYF

D gene: .
clone size: .
J gene: TRBJ1-5
V gene: TRBV24-1
CDR3 DNA: TGTGCCACCAGTGATCGTAGACGGAGGGATCAGCCCCAGCATTTT
CDR3 protein: CATSDRRRRDQPQHF

D gene: .
clone size: once
J gene: TRBJ1-2
V gene: TRBV7-9
CDR3 DNA: TGTGCCAGCAGCCAAATCCGGGCACCTTTATATGGCTACACCTTC
CDR3 protein: CASSQIRAPLYGYTF